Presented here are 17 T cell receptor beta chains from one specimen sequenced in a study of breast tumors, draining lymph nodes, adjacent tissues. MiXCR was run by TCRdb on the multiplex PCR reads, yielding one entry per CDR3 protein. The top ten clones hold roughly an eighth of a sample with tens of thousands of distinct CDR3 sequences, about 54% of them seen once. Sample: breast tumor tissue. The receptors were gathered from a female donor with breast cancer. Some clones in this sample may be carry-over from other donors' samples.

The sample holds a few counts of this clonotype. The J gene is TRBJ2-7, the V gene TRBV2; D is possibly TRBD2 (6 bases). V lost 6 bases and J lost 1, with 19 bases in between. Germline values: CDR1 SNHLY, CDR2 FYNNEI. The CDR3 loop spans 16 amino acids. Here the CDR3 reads CASRAGLLWGSYEQYF. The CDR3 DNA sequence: TGTGCCAGCAGGGCGGGGCTTCTCTGGGGTTCCTACGAGCAGTACTTC.

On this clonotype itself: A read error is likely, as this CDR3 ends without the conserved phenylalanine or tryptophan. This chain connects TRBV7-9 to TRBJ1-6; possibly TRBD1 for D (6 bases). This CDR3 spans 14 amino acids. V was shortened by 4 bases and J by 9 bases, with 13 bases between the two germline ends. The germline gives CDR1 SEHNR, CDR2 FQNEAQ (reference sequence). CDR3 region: CASSSQGLSSPLHL. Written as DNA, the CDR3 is TGTGCCAGCAGCTCACAGGGTTTAAGTTCACCCCTCCACCTT.

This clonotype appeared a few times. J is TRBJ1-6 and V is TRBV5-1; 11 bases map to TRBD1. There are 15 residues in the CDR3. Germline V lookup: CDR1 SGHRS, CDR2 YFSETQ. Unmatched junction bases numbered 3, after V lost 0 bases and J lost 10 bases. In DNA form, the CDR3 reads TGCGCCAGCAGCTTGGGGGACAGGGGGGGCTCACCCCTCCACTTT. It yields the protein CASSLGDRGGSPLHF.

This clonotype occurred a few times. The CDR3 reads CASSYGQESEQYF. CDR3 nucleotide sequence: TGTGCCAGCAGTTACGGGCAAGAATCGGAGCAGTACTTC. This chain connects TRBV6-5 to TRBJ2-7; no firm D call. The CDR3 consists of 13 residues. Trimming removed 2 bases from V and 7 bases from J, with 12 bases in between. The germline CDR1 and CDR2 sequences are MNHEY and SVGAGI.

The CDR3 coding sequence is TGTGCCAGCGGTGACAGGGTTGCGCGGAACACCATATATTTT. This encodes CASGDRVARNTIYF. The chain has TRBV6-6 and TRBJ1-3; 7 positions match TRBD1. Per the germline V gene, CDR1 is MNHNY and CDR2 is SVGAGI (reference sequence). V was pared by 8 bases and J by 7 bases, with 11 bases of the junction left unmatched. The CDR3 is 14 residues long.

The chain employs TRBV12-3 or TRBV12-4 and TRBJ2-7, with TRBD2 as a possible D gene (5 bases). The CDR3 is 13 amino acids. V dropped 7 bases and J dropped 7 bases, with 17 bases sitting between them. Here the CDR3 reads CASTLGLPSEQYF. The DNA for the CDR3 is TGTGCCAGCACTCTTGGACTGCCCTCGGAGCAGTACTTC.

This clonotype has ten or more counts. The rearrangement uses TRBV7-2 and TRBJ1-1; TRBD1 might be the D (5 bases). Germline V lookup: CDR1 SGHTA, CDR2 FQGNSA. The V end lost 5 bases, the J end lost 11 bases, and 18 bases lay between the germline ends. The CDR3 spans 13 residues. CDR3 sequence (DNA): TGTGCCAGCAGCGCGAACGGGACGCCGGGGGCTTTCTTT. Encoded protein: CASSANGTPGAFF.

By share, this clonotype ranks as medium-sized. CDR3 DNA: TGCAGCGCTGACAAGGGAAACGAGCAGTACTTC. It yields the protein CSADKGNEQYF. This sequence joins TRBV20-1 and TRBJ2-7; D is undetermined. CDR3 length equals 11 residues. In germline, CDR1 is DFQATT, CDR2 SNEGSKA (reference sequence).

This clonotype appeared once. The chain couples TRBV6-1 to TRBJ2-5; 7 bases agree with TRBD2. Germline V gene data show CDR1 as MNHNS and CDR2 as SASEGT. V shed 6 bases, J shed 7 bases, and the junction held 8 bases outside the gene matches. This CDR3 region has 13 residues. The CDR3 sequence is CASRDGPGGTQYF. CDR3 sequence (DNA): TGTGCCAGCAGAGACGGGCCGGGAGGGACCCAGTACTTC.

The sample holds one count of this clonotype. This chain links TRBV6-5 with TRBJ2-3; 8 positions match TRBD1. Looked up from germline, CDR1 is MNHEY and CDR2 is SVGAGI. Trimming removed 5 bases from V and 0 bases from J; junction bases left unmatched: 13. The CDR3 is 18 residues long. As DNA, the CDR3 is TGTGCCAGCAGTCACCCCAGCGACACAGGGGGAAGCACAGATACGCAGTATTTT. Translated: CASSHPSDTGGSTDTQYF.

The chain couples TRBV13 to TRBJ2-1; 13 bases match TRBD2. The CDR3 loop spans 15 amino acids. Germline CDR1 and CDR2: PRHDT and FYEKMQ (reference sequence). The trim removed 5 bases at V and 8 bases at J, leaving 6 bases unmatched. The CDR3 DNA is TGTGCCAGCAGCGTCACTAGCGGGGGGGCCCATGAGCAGTTCTTC. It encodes CASSVTSGGAHEQFF.

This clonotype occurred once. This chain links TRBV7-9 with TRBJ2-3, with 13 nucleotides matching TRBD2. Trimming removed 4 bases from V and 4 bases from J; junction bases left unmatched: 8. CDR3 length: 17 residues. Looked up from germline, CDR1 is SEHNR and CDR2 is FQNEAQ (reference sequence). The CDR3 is CASSWTSGSSRADTQYF. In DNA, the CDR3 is TGTGCCAGCAGCTGGACTAGCGGGAGTTCCCGGGCAGATACGCAGTATTTT.

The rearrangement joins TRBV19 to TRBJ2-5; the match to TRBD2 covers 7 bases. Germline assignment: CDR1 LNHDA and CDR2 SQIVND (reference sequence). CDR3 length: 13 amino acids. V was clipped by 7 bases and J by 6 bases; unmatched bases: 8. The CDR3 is CASMRDGTKTQYF. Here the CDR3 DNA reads TGTGCCAGTATGAGGGACGGGACTAAGACCCAGTACTTC. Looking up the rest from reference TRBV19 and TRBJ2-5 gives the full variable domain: DGGITQSPKYLFRKEGQNVTLSCEQNLNHDAMYWYRQDPGQGLRLIYYSQIVNDFQKGDIAEGYSVSREKKESFPLTVTSAQKNPTAFYLCASMRDGTKTQYFGPGTRLLVL.

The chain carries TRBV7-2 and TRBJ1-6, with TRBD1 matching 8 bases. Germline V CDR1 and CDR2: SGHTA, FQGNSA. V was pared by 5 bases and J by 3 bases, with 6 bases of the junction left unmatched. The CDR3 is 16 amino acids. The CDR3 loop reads CASSHRQGNYNSPLHF. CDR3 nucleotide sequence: TGTGCCAGCAGCCACCGACAGGGGAACTATAATTCACCCCTCCACTTT.

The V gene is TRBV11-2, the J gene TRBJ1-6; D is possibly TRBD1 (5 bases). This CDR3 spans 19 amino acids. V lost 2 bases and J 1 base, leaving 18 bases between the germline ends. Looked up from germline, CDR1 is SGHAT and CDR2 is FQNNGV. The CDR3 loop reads CASSLNDSIGRSYNSPLHF. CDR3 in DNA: TGTGCCAGCAGCTTAAATGACAGTATTGGCCGTTCCTATAATTCACCCCTCCACTTT. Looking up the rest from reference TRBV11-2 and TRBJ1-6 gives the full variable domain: EAGVAQSPRYKIIEKRQSVAFWCNPISGHATLYWYQQILGQGPKLLIQFQNNGVVDDSQLPKDRFSAERLKGVDSTLKIQPAKLEDSAVYLCASSLNDSIGRSYNSPLHFGNGTRLTVT.

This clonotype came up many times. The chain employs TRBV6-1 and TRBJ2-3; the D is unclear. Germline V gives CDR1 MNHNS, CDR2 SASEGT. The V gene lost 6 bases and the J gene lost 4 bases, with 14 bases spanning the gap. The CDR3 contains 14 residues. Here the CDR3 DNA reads TGTGCCAGCAGCGCCAACCTCCTAGCAGATACGCAGTATTTT. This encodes CASSANLLADTQYF.

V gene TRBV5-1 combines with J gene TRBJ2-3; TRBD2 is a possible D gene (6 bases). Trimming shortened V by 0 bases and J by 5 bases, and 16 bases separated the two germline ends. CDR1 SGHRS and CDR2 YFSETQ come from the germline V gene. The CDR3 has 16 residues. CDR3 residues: CASSLAGGLGRDTQYF. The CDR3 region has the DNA TGCGCCAGCAGCTTGGCCGGGGGTCTGGGGAGAGATACGCAGTATTTT. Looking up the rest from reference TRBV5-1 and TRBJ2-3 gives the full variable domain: KAGVTQTPRYLIKTRGQQVTLSCSPISGHRSVSWYQQTPGQGLQFLFEYFSETQRNKGNFPGRFSGRQFSNSRSEMNVSTLELGDSALYLCASSLAGGLGRDTQYFGPGTRLTVL.